Listed below are T cell receptor beta chains from one sample, sequenced in a study of regulatory T cells in long-lasting Graves disease. TCRdb reprocessed the reads via MiXCR and lists one record per CDR3 protein. The sample records hundreds of distinct CDR3 sequences, 58% being singletons. The sequences come from peripheral blood mononuclear cells (PBMCs), collected with antithyroid drug treatment, in newly diagnosed or persistent Graves disease (not recorded which). The origin of the receptors is a female donor with Graves disease. The CDR3 runs from the conserved cysteine through the conserved F or W. A D gene is named only where the DNA matches it firmly. Where a row states a size, it is once, few, many or the class of an expanded clone; other rows omit it.

D gene: .; V gene: TRBV5-1; clone size: .; J gene: TRBJ2-7; CDR3 DNA: TGCGCCAGCAGCTTTTCCGAGCAGTACTTC; CDR3 protein: CASSFSEQYF
D gene: .; V gene: TRBV5-6; clone size: few; J gene: TRBJ2-7; CDR3 DNA: TGTGCCAGCAGCTCGGGACATCTTTACGAGCAGTACTTC; CDR3 protein: CASSSGHLYEQYF
D gene: .; V gene: TRBV18; clone size: .; J gene: TRBJ2-1; CDR3 DNA: TGTGCCAGCTCACTATCCGGGAATGAGCAGTTCTTC; CDR3 protein: CASSLSGNEQFF
D gene: .; V gene: TRBV6-2/TRBV6-3; clone size: .; J gene: TRBJ2-7; CDR3 DNA: TGTGCCAGCAGTTGGGAAATCTCCTACGAGCAGTACTTC; CDR3 protein: CASSWEISYEQYF
D gene: TRBD1; V gene: TRBV29-1; clone size: .; J gene: TRBJ2-7; CDR3 DNA: TGCAGCGTTGGGACAGGGACTGGAGGCGAGCAGTACTTC; CDR3 protein: CSVGTGTGGEQYF
D gene: .; V gene: TRBV5-6; clone size: .; J gene: TRBJ2-7; CDR3 DNA: TGTGCCAGCAGCCAGGGGGGGGGTCCTCACCTCTACGAGCAGTACTTC; CDR3 protein: CASSQGGGPHLYEQYF
D gene: .; V gene: TRBV15; clone size: .; J gene: TRBJ1-2; CDR3 DNA: TGTGCCACCAGCAGACCCGGCTCTAACTATGGCTACACCTTC; CDR3 protein: CATSRPGSNYGYTF
D gene: .; V gene: TRBV30; clone size: .; J gene: TRBJ2-3; CDR3 DNA: TGTGCCTGGAGTAGACGCCAGCTTAGCACAGATACGCAGTATTTT; CDR3 protein: CAWSRRQLSTDTQYF
D gene: .; V gene: TRBV4-1; clone size: .; J gene: TRBJ1-4; CDR3 DNA: TGCGCCAGCAGCCAGAACAGGGAAAAACTGTTTTTT; CDR3 protein: CASSQNREKLFF
D gene: TRBD2; V gene: TRBV3-1; clone size: .; J gene: TRBJ2-1; CDR3 DNA: TGTGCCAGCAGCCAACCCTCCGGACTAGAACGGGTCTTC; CDR3 protein: CASSQPSGLERVF
D gene: TRBD1; V gene: TRBV2; clone size: .; J gene: TRBJ1-2; CDR3 DNA: TGTGCCAGCAGTTACGGGACAGTGGCCGGCTACACCTTC; CDR3 protein: CASSYGTVAGYTF
D gene: TRBD1; V gene: TRBV3-1; clone size: .; J gene: TRBJ2-2; CDR3 DNA: TGTGCCAGCAGCCACTGGACAGGGGGCTTAAACACCGGGGAGCTGTTTTTT; CDR3 protein: CASSHWTGGLNTGELFF
D gene: .; V gene: TRBV5-5; clone size: .; J gene: TRBJ2-5; CDR3 DNA: TGTGCCAGCAGCTCCATGGGGGAAGAGACCCAGTACTTC; CDR3 protein: CASSSMGEETQYF
D gene: .; V gene: TRBV2; clone size: few; J gene: TRBJ2-6; CDR3 DNA: TGTGCCAGCAGTTGGGCCCCGGGGGGCGACTCTGGGGCCAACGTCCTGACTTTC; CDR3 protein: CASSWAPGGDSGANVLTF
D gene: .; V gene: TRBV7-2; clone size: .; J gene: TRBJ2-5; CDR3 DNA: TGTGCCAGCAGCTTAGGAAGTCCAGAGACCCAGTACTTC; CDR3 protein: CASSLGSPETQYF
D gene: .; V gene: TRBV11-2; clone size: .; J gene: TRBJ1-3; CDR3 DNA: TGTGCCAGCAGCCCAACTGGAAACACCATATATTTT; CDR3 protein: CASSPTGNTIYF
D gene: .; V gene: TRBV28; clone size: .; J gene: TRBJ2-4; CDR3 DNA: TGTGCCAGCAGTCCGACAACCTTAGCCAAAAACATTCAGTACTTC; CDR3 protein: CASSPTTLAKNIQYF
D gene: TRBD2; V gene: TRBV10-3; clone size: .; J gene: TRBJ2-1; CDR3 DNA: TGTGCCATCAGGAAGACTAGCGCCCTGGATGAGCAGTTCTTC; CDR3 protein: CAIRKTSALDEQFF
D gene: .; V gene: TRBV2; clone size: .; J gene: TRBJ1-5; CDR3 DNA: TGTGCCAGCACACAAAGTAGCAATCAGCCCCAGCATTTT; CDR3 protein: CASTQSSNQPQHF
D gene: .; V gene: TRBV18; clone size: .; J gene: TRBJ2-1; CDR3 DNA: TGTGCCAGCTCACCACAAGGAGACAGCTCCTACAATGAGCAGTTCTTC; CDR3 protein: CASSPQGDSSYNEQFF
D gene: .; V gene: TRBV7-2; clone size: .; J gene: TRBJ2-1; CDR3 DNA: TGTGCCAGCAGCTCCCAGGGGAGCTCCTACAATGAGCAGTTCTTC; CDR3 protein: CASSSQGSSYNEQFF
D gene: TRBD1; V gene: TRBV29-1; clone size: .; J gene: TRBJ1-1; CDR3 DNA: TGCAGCGGGGGACAGGGCCTGAACACTGAAGCTTTCTTT; CDR3 protein: CSGGQGLNTEAFF
D gene: .; V gene: TRBV7-2; clone size: .; J gene: TRBJ2-3; CDR3 DNA: TGTGCCAGCAGCTTAGGTCTTACGCAGTATTTT; CDR3 protein: CASSLGLTQYF
D gene: .; V gene: TRBV12-3/TRBV12-4; clone size: .; J gene: TRBJ2-7; CDR3 DNA: TGTGCCAGCAGTTTTGGGCACGAGCAGTACTTC; CDR3 protein: CASSFGHEQYF
D gene: .; V gene: TRBV5-1; clone size: .; J gene: TRBJ1-4; CDR3 DNA: TGCGCCAGCAGCTTGGTGGAGGGAAGTGAAAAACTGTTTTTT; CDR3 protein: CASSLVEGSEKLFF
D gene: .; V gene: TRBV19; clone size: few; J gene: TRBJ2-6; CDR3 DNA: TGTGCCAGTAGTATAAGAGGAGAGGGCCACTCTGGGGCCAACGTCCTGACTTTC; CDR3 protein: CASSIRGEGHSGANVLTF
D gene: .; V gene: TRBV7-2; clone size: .; J gene: TRBJ1-2; CDR3 DNA: TGTGCCAGCAGCACCACTGTAGCTAACTATGGCTACACCTTC; CDR3 protein: CASSTTVANYGYTF
D gene: .; V gene: TRBV30; clone size: few; J gene: TRBJ1-5; CDR3 DNA: TGTGCCTGGAGTCCGGGGCCCAATCAGCCCCAGCATTTT; CDR3 protein: CAWSPGPNQPQHF
D gene: .; V gene: TRBV2; clone size: .; J gene: TRBJ1-2; CDR3 DNA: TGTGCCTTCGGTAAGGGAATGGACTATGGCTACACCTTC; CDR3 protein: CAFGKGMDYGYTF
D gene: .; V gene: TRBV5-4; clone size: .; J gene: TRBJ2-5; CDR3 DNA: TGTGCCAGCAGCTTGGACAACCGCCAAGAGACCCAGTACTTC; CDR3 protein: CASSLDNRQETQYF
D gene: .; V gene: TRBV13; clone size: .; J gene: TRBJ1-6; CDR3 DNA: TGTGCCAGTCGGAAGTGGGGGAATTCACCCCTCCACTTT; CDR3 protein: CASRKWGNSPLHF
D gene: .; V gene: TRBV25-1; clone size: .; J gene: TRBJ1-1; CDR3 DNA: TGTGCCAGCAGTGAATTGGGGAGTAAGGCCGCTGAAGCTTTCTTT; CDR3 protein: CASSELGSKAAEAFF
D gene: .; V gene: TRBV27; clone size: .; J gene: TRBJ1-1; CDR3 DNA: TGTGCCAGCAGTTTAAACTGGGCCACTGAAGCTTTCTTT; CDR3 protein: CASSLNWATEAFF
D gene: .; V gene: TRBV18; clone size: .; J gene: TRBJ1-1; CDR3 DNA: TGTGCCAGCAGATGGACGGAGAACACTGAAGCTTTCTTT; CDR3 protein: CASRWTENTEAFF
D gene: .; V gene: TRBV2; clone size: few; J gene: TRBJ1-4; CDR3 DNA: TGTGCCACTTCCGAACAGTTACTGCATGAAAAACTGTTTTTT; CDR3 protein: CATSEQLLHEKLFF
D gene: .; V gene: TRBV30; clone size: .; J gene: TRBJ2-2; CDR3 DNA: TGTGCCTGGGCCGGGACACTGAACACCGGGGAGCTGTTTTTT; CDR3 protein: CAWAGTLNTGELFF
D gene: .; V gene: TRBV30; clone size: few; J gene: TRBJ2-3; CDR3 DNA: TGTGCCTGGAGTGTATGGGGCAGCACAGATACGCAGTATTTT; CDR3 protein: CAWSVWGSTDTQYF
D gene: .; V gene: TRBV7-2; clone size: .; J gene: TRBJ2-5; CDR3 DNA: TGTGCCAGCAGTCCGCGGGGCTGGACGCGAGAGACCCAGTACTTC; CDR3 protein: CASSPRGWTRETQYF
D gene: .; V gene: TRBV4-1; clone size: .; J gene: TRBJ2-7; CDR3 DNA: TGCGCCAGCAGCCAAGTTCGAACCGGCGAGCAGTACTTC; CDR3 protein: CASSQVRTGEQYF
D gene: .; V gene: TRBV7-2; clone size: .; J gene: TRBJ1-1; CDR3 DNA: TGTGCCAGCAGCTTAGCGGGACGGACTGAAGCTTTCTTT; CDR3 protein: CASSLAGRTEAFF
D gene: TRBD2; V gene: TRBV29-1; clone size: few; J gene: TRBJ2-7; CDR3 DNA: TGCAGCGTCCGCGGAACGGGACTAGCGGGAGCTACGTCCTACGAGCAGTACTTC; CDR3 protein: CSVRGTGLAGATSYEQYF
D gene: .; V gene: TRBV27; clone size: .; J gene: TRBJ1-2; CDR3 DNA: TGTGCCAGCAGTCCCGACAGTACCTATGGCTACACCTTC; CDR3 protein: CASSPDSTYGYTF
D gene: .; V gene: TRBV7-2; clone size: .; J gene: TRBJ2-7; CDR3 DNA: TGTGCCAGCAGCTTCGGCCAGGTGCTAAACGAGCAGTACTTC; CDR3 protein: CASSFGQVLNEQYF
D gene: .; V gene: TRBV5-4; clone size: .; J gene: TRBJ1-1; CDR3 DNA: TGTGCCAGCAGCAGCGGGACAAACACTGAAGCTTTCTTT; CDR3 protein: CASSSGTNTEAFF
D gene: .; V gene: TRBV30; clone size: .; J gene: TRBJ2-5; CDR3 DNA: TGTGCCTGGAGCAGTCTGCCTAGCTGGGGCCAAGAGACCCAGTACTTC; CDR3 protein: CAWSSLPSWGQETQYF
D gene: .; V gene: TRBV29-1; clone size: few; J gene: TRBJ2-4; CDR3 DNA: TGCAGCGTTGAAGATGGGGTAGGGGTCAAAAACATTCAGTACTTC; CDR3 protein: CSVEDGVGVKNIQYF
D gene: .; V gene: TRBV20-1; clone size: .; J gene: TRBJ1-6; CDR3 DNA: TGCAGTGCTAGAGATATCCAGGGAAGGAATTCACCCCTCCACTTT; CDR3 protein: CSARDIQGRNSPLHF
D gene: .; V gene: TRBV28; clone size: .; J gene: TRBJ2-3; CDR3 DNA: TGTGCCAGCAGTTTATGGGGGGGCACAGATACGCAGTATTTT; CDR3 protein: CASSLWGGTDTQYF
D gene: .; V gene: TRBV29-1; clone size: .; J gene: TRBJ2-2; CDR3 DNA: TGCAGCGGGATGGGGAACACCGGGGAGCTGTTTTTT; CDR3 protein: CSGMGNTGELFF
D gene: .; V gene: TRBV5-1; clone size: .; J gene: TRBJ2-2; CDR3 DNA: TGCGCCAGCAGCTTCAAAACAGGGTCCACCGGGGAGCTGTTTTTT; CDR3 protein: CASSFKTGSTGELFF
D gene: .; V gene: TRBV3-1; clone size: few; J gene: TRBJ2-3; CDR3 DNA: TGTGCCAGCAGCCAGATCACAATGGATACGCAGTATTTT; CDR3 protein: CASSQITMDTQYF
D gene: .; V gene: TRBV28; clone size: .; J gene: TRBJ2-3; CDR3 DNA: TGTGCCAGCAGTCCCTCACGTGCGCTTACGCAGTATTTT; CDR3 protein: CASSPSRALTQYF
D gene: TRBD2; V gene: TRBV7-9; clone size: .; J gene: TRBJ2-1; CDR3 DNA: TGTGCCAGCAGCTTGTTACGGGGGGGTTCCTACAATGAGCAGTTCTTC; CDR3 protein: CASSLLRGGSYNEQFF
D gene: TRBD1; V gene: TRBV5-6; clone size: few; J gene: TRBJ2-2; CDR3 DNA: TGTGCCAGCAGCTTCGGGACAGGGACCGGGGAGCTGTTTTTT; CDR3 protein: CASSFGTGTGELFF
D gene: .; V gene: TRBV4-3; clone size: few; J gene: TRBJ1-2; CDR3 DNA: TGCGCCAGCAGCCAAGATCGATGGGCTCTACGGGGCTACACCTTC; CDR3 protein: CASSQDRWALRGYTF